This T cell receptor (beta chain) originates from a study of T cell responses to AZD1222 COVID-19 vaccine. V gave up 5 bases and J gave up 3 bases, with 14 bases separating them. Germline CDR1 and CDR2: MDHEN and SYDVKM. This CDR3 contains 14 residues. Study-wide results and caveats: All repertoire sampling was performed exclusively after the peak T cell response. Donors were chiefly white British, with a greater number of females, and clonal diversity was perhaps underestimated. Just 5 or 6 AZD1222 recipients tested seropositive at baseline. Epitopes outside B.1.351 and B.1.1.7 mutated regions reportedly drew nearly half of spike TCRs.

Comment on this clone: Its antigen is still unknown.

TCRdb keeps only in-frame clones here, not all; method: immunoSEQ multiplex PCR. The sample lists 90,000 to 140,000 clones, nearly 90% occurring once. The chain is built from TRBV28 and TRBJ2-7, with no clear D. This specimen was peripheral blood, taken 28 days after the second AZD1222 dose. The origin of this receptor is an adult who received the AZD1222 COVID-19 vaccine. CDR3 bases: TGTGCCAGCAGTCCCCGTTGGCAGATCTACGAGCAGTACTTC. Residues: CASSPRWQIYEQYF.